Below, 15 T cell receptor beta chains from the same sample are listed, as sequenced in a study of T cells in Graves' hyperthyroidism and ophthalmopathy. Amplification of TCR beta CDR3 regions was performed using RNA transcripts as template. Carried out on the TCR CDR3, a first-round RT-PCR used the HTBI primer set. One entry per CDR3 protein results from TCRdb running MiXCR on the multiplex PCR reads. Here the sample spans approximately 690,000 distinct CDR3 sequences, around 20% being singletons. Sequencing was performed on blood. These receptor sequences come from a man aged 25-45 years with Graves' ophthalmopathy.

DNA of the CDR3: TGCGCCAGCAGCTTGAGGACTAGCGGGAGGGTCAATACCTACGAGCAGTACTTC. Amino acids: CASSLRTSGRVNTYEQYF. The chain carries TRBV5-1 and TRBJ2-7, with 15 bases matching TRBD2. Germline loops: CDR1 SGHRS, CDR2 YFSETQ. V lost 1 base to trimming and J lost 2 bases; unmatched junction nucleotides: 7. The length of the CDR3 is 18 residues.

As to this clonotype: A much larger clone sits a single nucleotide away, making a read error possible. This chain joins TRBV3-1 and TRBJ2-1; no reliable D call. Trimming left V 5 bases short and J 0 bases short, with 8 bases between. Germline assignment: CDR1 LGHDT and CDR2 YNNKEL (reference sequence). The CDR3 contains 14 residues. CDR3 amino acids: CASSAQSSYNEQFF. CDR3 DNA: TGTGCCAGCAGCGCCCAGAGCTCCTACAATGAGCAGTTCTTC.

This clonotype showed up just a few times. V and J are TRBV7-2 and TRBJ2-2; D not resolved. The CDR3 has 15 residues. Germline V CDR1 and CDR2: SGHTA, FQGNSA. Trimming took 1 base from V and 4 from J, leaving 10 bases between them. CDR3 in DNA: TGTGCCAGCAGCTTAGATCCCCTGGGCACCGGGGAGCTGTTTTTT. This encodes CASSLDPLGTGELFF.

This clonotype showed up just a few times. The rearrangement uses TRBV6-1 and TRBJ2-7, with D perhaps matching TRBD2 (5 bases). This CDR3 comprises 14 residues. Germline V CDR1 and CDR2: MNHNS, SASEGT. V was shortened by 7 bases and J by 0 bases, with 13 bases between the two germline ends. The CDR3 nucleotides are TGTGCCAGCAAGTCACAGCGGACCTCCTACGAGCAGTACTTC. Protein sequence: CASKSQRTSYEQYF.

This clonotype was detected only once. The chain is built from TRBV6-2 or TRBV6-3 and TRBJ1-1; D unclear. V was trimmed by 5 bases and J by 8 bases, leaving 15 bases between them. This CDR3 spans 13 amino acids. Per the germline V gene, CDR1 is MNHEY and CDR2 is SVGEGT. The CDR3 is CASSVISGLEAFF. The CDR3 DNA reads as TGTGCCAGCAGTGTAATTTCAGGTTTAGAAGCTTTCTTT.

This clonotype was observed a handful of times. CDR3 loop: CASSLGQGVALSYNEQFF. DNA of the CDR3: TGTGCCAGCAGCTTGGGACAGGGGGTCGCTTTATCCTACAATGAGCAGTTCTTC. The chain carries TRBV5-5 and TRBJ2-1, with 9 bases matching TRBD1. CDR3 length: 18 residues. CDR1 is SGHKS, CDR2 YYEKEE, per germline (reference sequence). V lost 0 bases and J lost 1; bases outside the gene matches: 8.

This clonotype was detected ten times or more. The V gene is TRBV11-2, the J gene TRBJ2-1; D is perhaps TRBD2 (6 bases). The CDR3 covers 16 residues. Trimming took off 2 bases at V and 3 bases at J, with 14 bases between the two ends. CDR1 is SGHAT, CDR2 FQNNGV, per germline. CDR3 nucleotides: TGTGCCAGCAGCTTAACCCGCACTAGCCACTACAATGAGCAGTTCTTC. This codes for CASSLTRTSHYNEQFF.

The chain is built from TRBV4-1 and TRBJ2-7; 7 nucleotides line up with TRBD2. This CDR3 region has 16 residues. Germline CDR1 and CDR2: MGHRA and YSYEKL. V lost 0 bases to trimming and J lost 7 bases; unmatched junction nucleotides: 12. CDR3 sequence (DNA): TGCGCCAGCAGCCAAGACTCGGGCGGGAGTCCGCGTGAGCAGTACTTC. Its protein is CASSQDSGGSPREQYF.

This clonotype was observed a handful of times. The genes are TRBV28 and TRBJ2-1; D possibly matches TRBD1 or TRBD2 (5 bases each). Germline CDR1 reads MDHEN; CDR2 reads SYDVKM. V lost 6 bases and J 7 bases, leaving 16 bases between the germline ends. CDR3 length: 14 residues. The CDR3 protein is CASSRGGKINEQFF. CDR3 bases: TGTGCCAGCAGCCGTGGGGGAAAAATAAATGAGCAGTTCTTC.

The chain joins TRBV5-4 to TRBJ2-7, with 12 bases identical to TRBD2. The CDR3 contains 15 residues. CDR1 and CDR2 from the germline V gene are SGHNT and YYREEE (reference sequence). V shed 4 bases, J shed 7 bases, and the junction held 9 bases outside the gene matches. Here the CDR3 DNA reads TGTGCCAGCAGCGGTCTAGCGGGAGGGCCTGATGAGCAGTACTTC. Protein: CASSGLAGGPDEQYF.

V and J are TRBV6-6 and TRBJ2-3; 11 nucleotides align to TRBD2. V lost 2 bases to trimming and J lost 6 bases; unmatched junction nucleotides: 4. CDR3 size: 15 residues. Germline-derived CDR1 and CDR2 are MNHNY and SVGAGI (reference sequence). The CDR3 sequence is CASSYGTSGVDTQYF. The CDR3 region has the DNA TGTGCCAGCAGTTACGGGACTAGCGGTGTGGATACGCAGTATTTT.

The chain is built from TRBV29-1 and TRBJ2-7; 12 bases match TRBD2. Matching the DNA end better, TRBJ2-1 makes the J call doubtful. The CDR3 length is 14 residues. In germline, CDR1 is SQVTM, CDR2 ANQGSEA. The CDR3 reads CSPIGLAGNYEQFF. CDR3 DNA: TGCAGCCCGATAGGACTAGCGGGAAACTACGAGCAGTTCTTC.

This clonotype came up many times. The J gene is TRBJ2-1, the V gene TRBV5-1, with 10 positions matching TRBD2. CDR1 is SGHRS and CDR2 is YFSETQ in the germline V gene. Trimming at V came to 10 bases and at J to 7 bases, leaving 14 bases not matched to a gene. The CDR3 extends over 15 amino acids. DNA for the CDR3: TGCGCCGGGTCGGTTGGGACTAGCGAGGTGAATGAGCAGTTCTTC. Protein: CAGSVGTSEVNEQFF.

The chain recombines TRBV20-1 with TRBJ2-5, with D maybe TRBD2 (5 bases). The length of the CDR3 is 17 residues. The germline gives CDR1 DFQATT, CDR2 SNEGSKA (reference sequence). The germline V and J ends were trimmed by 0 bases and 5 bases, with 22 bases remaining between them. Here the CDR3 DNA reads TGCAGTGCTAGAGATCACGGTAGCCCCTACGGGGTCGAGACCCAGTACTTC. It codes for CSARDHGSPYGVETQYF.

This clonotype was counted between two and nine times. The rearrangement uses TRBV7-9 and TRBJ1-1; the D gene is possibly TRBD1 (5 bases). The germline V gene encodes CDR1 SEHNR and CDR2 FQNEAQ (reference sequence). The CDR3 consists of 15 residues. The V end was cut by 1 base, the J end by 0 bases, with 9 bases between. The CDR3 DNA is TGTGCCAGCAGCTTAGGACAGAGGATGAACACTGAAGCTTTCTTT. Translated, it gives CASSLGQRMNTEAFF.